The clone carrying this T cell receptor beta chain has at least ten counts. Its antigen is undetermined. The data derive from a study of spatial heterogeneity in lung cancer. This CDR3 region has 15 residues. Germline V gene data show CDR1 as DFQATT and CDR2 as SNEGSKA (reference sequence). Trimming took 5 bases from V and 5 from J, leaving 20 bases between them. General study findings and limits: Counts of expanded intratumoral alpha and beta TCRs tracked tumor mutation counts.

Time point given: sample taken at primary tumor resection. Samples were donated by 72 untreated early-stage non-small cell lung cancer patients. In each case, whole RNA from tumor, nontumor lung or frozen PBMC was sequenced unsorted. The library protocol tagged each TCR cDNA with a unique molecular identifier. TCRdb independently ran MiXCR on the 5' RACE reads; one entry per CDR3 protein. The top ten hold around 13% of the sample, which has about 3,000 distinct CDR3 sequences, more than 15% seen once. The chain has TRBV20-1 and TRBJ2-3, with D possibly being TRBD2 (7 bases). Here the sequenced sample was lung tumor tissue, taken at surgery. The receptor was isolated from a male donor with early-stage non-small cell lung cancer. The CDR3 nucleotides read TGCAGTGCTCTCCCCCCCGGGGGGCGCATAGATACGCAGTATTTT. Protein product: CSALPPGGRIDTQYF.